This entry lists 10 T cell receptor beta chains sequenced from one sample in a study of CXCR3 chemokines and chemotherapy response in bladder cancer (dated by TCRdb to the early 2020s). The method was PCR. Sequencing took place on an Illumina HiSeq 2500. Through fastp at Q25 and MiXCR, TCRdb rebuilt clones from the public reads, retaining in-frame beta chains. CDR3 protein duplicates are merged, each entry listing the most common genes and DNA. This sample gives nearly 9,000 distinct CDR3 sequences in total; about 21% of them show up just once. The ten largest account for around 8.8% of the sample. The biological material was taken from a patient whose treatment included neoadjuvant chemotherapy. The receptor source for this set is a human donor with bladder cancer that did not respond to neoadjuvant chemotherapy.

This clonotype was seen at least ten times. The chain combines TRBV7-2 with TRBJ2-5; 9 nucleotides match TRBD2. The length of the CDR3 is 16 residues. After removal of 5 bases from V and 4 bases from J, the junction contained 11 bases not matched to a gene. Germline V gene data show CDR1 as SGHTA and CDR2 as FQGNSA. CDR3 protein: CASSRRVAGGVETQYF. CDR3 nucleotide sequence: TGTGCCAGCAGCCGCAGGGTGGCGGGGGGGGTAGAGACCCAGTACTTC. Combining the CDR3 with reference TRBV7-2 and TRBJ2-5 gives the whole variable domain GAGVSQSPSNKVTEKGKDVELRCDPISGHTALYWYRQSLGQGLEFLIYFQGNSAPDKSGLPSDRFSAERTGGSVSTLTIQRTQQEDSAVYLCASSRRVAGGVETQYFGPGTRLLVL.

As concerns this clonotype: A far more abundant clone sits one base away, making this likely a read error. V usage is TRBV10-3 and J usage is TRBJ1-5, with D maybe TRBD1 (6 bases). The CDR3 is 14 amino acids. Germline CDR1 and CDR2: ENHRY and SYGVKD. V lost 5 bases and J lost 5, with 13 bases in between. The CDR3 region has the DNA TGTGCCATCAGTTCGGAACAGGGTGATCAGCCCCAGCATTTT. It translates to CAISSEQGDQPQHF.

By share, this clonotype ranks as medium-sized. The V call is TRBV18, the J call TRBJ1-4, with D unclear. The V gene lost 3 bases and the J gene lost 3 bases, with 8 bases spanning the gap. Per germline, CDR1 KGHSH and CDR2 LQKENI. This CDR3 has 14 amino acids. The CDR3 sequence is CASSPRGSNEKLFF. In DNA form, the CDR3 reads TGTGCCAGCTCACCCCGGGGATCTAATGAAAAACTGTTTTTT.

The chain combines TRBV9 with TRBJ2-2; D ambiguous. This CDR3 contains 11 residues. Trimming took off 7 bases at V and 7 bases at J, with 8 bases between the two ends. Germline V gives CDR1 SGDLS, CDR2 YYNGEE. CDR3 nucleotide sequence: TGTGCCAGCGTAGTTCGCGGGGAGCTGTTTTTT. Translation gives CASVVRGELFF.

As to this clonotype: This likely stems from a read error, as it lies one base from a far larger clone. The chain joins TRBV7-9 to TRBJ1-2; D unresolved. V was shortened by 5 bases and J by 3 bases, with 10 bases between the two germline ends. This CDR3 comprises 13 residues. The germline gives CDR1 SEHNR, CDR2 FQNEAQ (reference sequence). CDR3 DNA sequence: TGTGCCAGCAGCCATAGGAAAGACTATGGCTACACCTTC. It translates to CASSHRKDYGYTF.

Worth noting for this clonotype: Given a far larger clone just one base away, this is likely a sequencing read error. The V gene is TRBV6-6, the J gene TRBJ1-2; no definite D call. Germline CDR1 and CDR2: MNHNY and SVGAGI (reference sequence). The CDR3 is 12 residues long. V was shortened by 6 bases and J by 7 bases, with 12 bases between the two germline ends. Here the CDR3 reads CASSPPMVGYTF. CDR3 nucleotide sequence: TGTGCCAGCAGCCCCCCTATGGTTGGCTACACCTTC.

In regard to this clonotype: Only one base separates this from a far larger clonotype, so it likely reflects a read error. The chain carries TRBV6-2 or TRBV6-3 and TRBJ2-1; 15 bases are a match to TRBD2. The CDR3 length is 19 residues. Germline values: CDR1 MNHEY, CDR2 SVGEGT. DNA for the CDR3: TGTGTCAGCAGTGACCCCGGGACTAGCGGGAGGAGCTCCTACAATGAGCAGTTCTTC. Protein sequence: CVSSDPGTSGRSSYNEQFF.

At least ten counts were recorded for this clonotype. This sequence joins TRBV7-3 and TRBJ2-6, with D perhaps TRBD1 or TRBD2 (5 bases each). The germline gives CDR1 SGHTA, CDR2 FQGTGA. The CDR3 loop spans 17 amino acids. Trimming shortened V by 5 bases and J by 1 base, and 15 bases separated the two germline ends. The DNA of the CDR3 is TGTGCCAGCAGCCGCGAGGGACCTTCGTCTGGGGCCAACGTCCTGACTTTC. This encodes CASSREGPSSGANVLTF. Full variable domain (outside the CDR3, taken from reference TRBV7-3 and TRBJ2-6): GAGVSQTPSNKVTEKGKYVELRCDPISGHTALYWYRQSLGQGPEFLIYFQGTGAADDSGLPNDRFFAVRPEGSVSTLKIQRTERGDSAVYLCASSREGPSSGANVLTFGAGSRLTVL.

The genes are TRBV10-3 and TRBJ1-4; 8 nucleotides align to TRBD1. The CDR3 has 13 residues. The J segment lost 3 bases and the V segment lost 11 bases, leaving 5 bases of the junction unmatched. CDR1 and CDR2 (germline): ENHRY, SYGVKD. The CDR3 sequence: CASRGQANEKLFF. In DNA form, the CDR3 reads TGTGCCTCTCGGGGACAGGCTAATGAAAAACTGTTTTTT.

The chain carries TRBV20-1 and TRBJ1-4; TRBD1 aligns across 10 bases. The length of the CDR3 is 14 residues. The V segment lost 6 bases and the J segment 8 bases; nucleotides outside the gene matches: 9. From germline, CDR1 is DFQATT and CDR2 SNEGSKA (reference sequence). Written as DNA, the CDR3 is TGCAGTGCCATCGGGGACAGGGGAGAGGAAAAACTGTTTTTT. Protein product: CSAIGDRGEEKLFF.